The 18 T cell receptor beta chains below were found in one sample sequenced in a study of Graves' ophthalmopathy and Graves' hyperthyroidism. Scientists amplified the TCR beta CDR3 regions from RNA transcripts. The library came from an HTBI-primed first-round RT-PCR and a second-round multiplex PCR. TCRdb used MiXCR to reprocess the multiplex PCR reads, holding one entry per CDR3 protein. The sample includes about 500,000 distinct CDR3 sequences, around 14% of them seen just once. Sequenced material: blood. The receptors originated from a woman in her twenties or thirties with Graves' ophthalmopathy.

This clonotype was found many times. The chain is built from TRBV7-2 and TRBJ1-6; the D gene is possibly TRBD1 (5 bases). The CDR3 consists of 15 residues. V was cut by 1 base and J by 6 bases, with 10 bases left in between. CDR1 SGHTA and CDR2 FQGNSA come from the germline V gene. This CDR3 reads CASSLEGRGNSPLHF. As DNA, the CDR3 is TGTGCCAGCAGCTTAGAGGGTAGGGGTAATTCACCCCTCCACTTT.

The chain carries TRBV5-1 and TRBJ2-5; the D gene is possibly TRBD2 (6 bases). Germline CDR1 and CDR2: SGHRS and YFSETQ. The CDR3 contains 14 residues. V lost 4 bases and J lost 2, with 12 bases in between. The chain's CDR3 is CASSPGRQQETQYF. For the CDR3, the DNA is TGCGCCAGCAGCCCCGGGAGACAACAAGAGACCCAGTACTTC.

This clonotype was counted many times. The chain is built from TRBV7-8 and TRBJ2-7; D is unclear. Germline V gene lookup returns CDR1 SGHVS and CDR2 FQNEAQ. V was cut by 2 bases and J by 6 bases, with 14 bases left in between. The CDR3 has 14 residues. The CDR3 nucleotides read TGTGCCAGCAGCTTAACCCCCACAAGGAGCGAGCAGTACTTC. Translated: CASSLTPTRSEQYF.

This clonotype was found many times. The V call is TRBV20-1, the J call TRBJ2-7; tentative D call: TRBD2 (5 bases). The CDR3 loop spans 13 amino acids. Trimming left V 3 bases short and J 4 bases short, with 13 bases between. In germline, CDR1 is DFQATT, CDR2 SNEGSKA (reference sequence). CDR3 residues: CSASPGGRYEQYF. For the CDR3, the DNA is TGCAGTGCTAGTCCCGGAGGCAGGTACGAGCAGTACTTC.

Many counts were recorded for this clonotype. The chain uses TRBV30 and TRBJ1-5; 9 positions match TRBD1. There are 17 residues in the CDR3. V lost 2 bases, J lost 0 bases, and 8 bases stayed unmatched. Germline CDR1 reads GTSNPN; CDR2 reads SVGIG (reference sequence). CDR3 sequence: CAWSLDRGTYSNQPQHF. The CDR3 DNA is TGTGCCTGGAGTCTGGACAGGGGAACTTATAGCAATCAGCCCCAGCATTTT.

This clonotype was counted ten times or more. The rearrangement links TRBV19 to TRBJ2-7; TRBD2 is a possible D gene (6 bases). Looked up from germline, CDR1 is LNHDA and CDR2 is SQIVND (reference sequence). The CDR3 spans 14 residues. V shed 3 bases and J shed 1 base, with 10 bases lying between them. The CDR3 coding sequence is TGTGCCAGTAGTATGTCCGGGAGTTCCTACGAGCAGTACTTC. This encodes CASSMSGSSYEQYF.

This clonotype was recorded many times. The rearrangement uses TRBV6-5 and TRBJ1-5; D gene unclear. From germline, CDR1 is MNHEY and CDR2 SVGAGI. The CDR3 is made up of 16 amino acids. Trimming shortened V by 2 bases and J by 8 bases, and 19 bases separated the two germline ends. Here the CDR3 reads CASSYPDGLGDEPQHF. Written as DNA, the CDR3 is TGTGCCAGCAGTTACCCGGACGGCCTTGGGGATGAGCCCCAGCATTTT.

This chain joins TRBV2 and TRBJ1-5, with 8 bases aligning to TRBD1. Germline V gene sequence: CDR1 SNHLY, CDR2 FYNNEI. V lost 6 bases and J lost 7; bases outside the gene matches: 5. This CDR3 contains 13 residues. For the CDR3, the DNA is TGTGCCAGCAGCCCACAGGGGGGGCAGCCCCAGCATTTT. Encoded protein: CASSPQGGQPQHF.

The table lists this clonotype with many counts. As DNA, the CDR3 is TGTGCCAGCAGACTGACAGGGTCGAACACTGAAGCTTTCTTT. Translating it yields CASRLTGSNTEAFF. This chain links TRBV2 with TRBJ1-1; 7 nucleotides agree with TRBD1. Germline CDR1 SNHLY, CDR2 FYNNEI. CDR3 length equals 14 residues. The J segment lost 1 base and the V segment lost 6 bases, leaving 5 bases of the junction unmatched.

This clonotype showed up many times. The V gene is TRBV10-1, the J gene TRBJ2-5, with D possibly being TRBD2 (6 bases). Per the germline V gene, CDR1 is WNHNN and CDR2 is SYGVQD (reference sequence). V gave up 6 bases and J gave up 3 bases, with 17 bases separating them. The CDR3 loop spans 15 amino acids. The CDR3: CASRGRRAEEETQYF. The CDR3 region has the DNA TGCGCCAGCAGGGGTAGGAGGGCCGAAGAAGAGACCCAGTACTTC.

The chain combines TRBV29-1 with TRBJ1-1, with unresolved D. Germline CDR1 is SQVTM and CDR2 is ANQGSEA. The CDR3 sequence is 14 residues long. The V and J ends lost 3 bases and 5 bases respectively, with 16 bases between them. The CDR3 region has the DNA TGCAGCGTTGAGCTAGACCGTGTACCGACTGAAGCTTTCTTT. Translated, it gives CSVELDRVPTEAFF.

The chain couples TRBV5-1 to TRBJ2-5; 8 positions agree with TRBD2. The CDR3 extends over 15 amino acids. Germline values: CDR1 SGHRS, CDR2 YFSETQ. Losses at the gene ends were 2 bases for V and 0 bases for J; bases not matched to a gene: 3. The CDR3: CASSFPLADQETQYF. The CDR3 coding sequence is TGCGCCAGCAGCTTTCCACTAGCGGACCAAGAGACCCAGTACTTC.

The table lists this clonotype with many counts. V is TRBV6-1 and J is TRBJ1-2; D is unresolved. The V and J ends lost 2 bases and 8 bases respectively, with 9 bases between them. This CDR3 is 12 amino acids long. Per the germline V gene, CDR1 is MNHNS and CDR2 is SASEGT. CDR3 protein: CASSERTIGYTF. In DNA, the CDR3 is TGTGCCAGCAGTGAAAGAACAATAGGCTACACCTTC.

This clonotype occurred many times. The chain is built from TRBV30 and TRBJ2-2; the D gene is possibly TRBD1 (6 bases). V lost 2 bases and J lost 5, with 15 bases in between. The CDR3 spans 15 residues. Germline CDR1 is GTSNPN and CDR2 is SVGIG (reference sequence). CDR3 sequence (DNA): TGTGCCTGGAGTCTACAGGGCTATCTTACCGGGGAGCTGTTTTTT. This gives the protein CAWSLQGYLTGELFF.

This clonotype has at least ten counts. The V gene is TRBV27, the J gene TRBJ2-2; tentatively, D is TRBD2 (7 bases). Germline CDR1 and CDR2: MNHEY and SMNVEV (reference sequence). The CDR3 length is 16 residues. Trimming stripped 0 bases from V and 4 bases from J, with 12 bases between. CDR3 loop: CASSLSRGRFTGELFF. The DNA for the CDR3 is TGTGCCAGCAGTTTATCGCGGGGGCGCTTCACCGGGGAGCTGTTTTTT.

There are many counts of this clonotype. This chain uses TRBV19 with TRBJ1-2; tentative D call: TRBD1 (5 bases). The CDR3 has 13 residues. Trimming removed 4 bases at V and 8 bases at J, with 14 bases between. The germline V gene encodes CDR1 LNHDA and CDR2 SQIVND (reference sequence). The CDR3 loop is CASSTFRVWGYTF. DNA for the CDR3: TGTGCCAGTAGTACCTTCAGGGTTTGGGGCTACACCTTC.

This clonotype came up a few times. The chain combines TRBV18 with TRBJ1-2; TRBD1 is a possible D gene (5 bases). The V gene's germline CDR1 is KGHSH and CDR2 LQKENI. The CDR3 contains 16 residues. The V and J ends lost 3 bases and 5 bases respectively, with 19 bases between them. CDR3 DNA sequence: TGTGCCAGCTCACCGGGGACCGGTCAGCTAGCTTATGGCTACACCTTC. It yields the protein CASSPGTGQLAYGYTF.

The chain employs TRBV15 and TRBJ2-4, with a tentative D call TRBD2 (6 bases). Germline V gene sequence: CDR1 LNHNV, CDR2 YYDKDF (reference sequence). V lost 2 bases, J lost 1 base, and 18 bases lay in between. This CDR3 is built from 18 residues. The DNA of the CDR3 is TGTGCCACCAGCAGATCGCCCCACGGGGAGGCGGCCAAAAACATTCAGTACTTC. It is translated as CATSRSPHGEAAKNIQYF.